This T cell receptor (beta chain) was found in a study of blood T cell repertoires in COVID-19. Turning to the study itself: Specimens from acute and convalescent COVID-19 originated in the United States, Italy and Spain.

Repertoires were generated with immunoSEQ multiplex PCR, while TCRdb's copy carries only in-frame clones and drops some. The data contain about 260,000 clones, 88% of them singletons. V was trimmed by 3 bases and J by 1 base, leaving 9 bases between them. Germline CDR1 reads LGHDT; CDR2 reads YNNKEL (reference sequence). This CDR3 has 14 amino acids. The receptor was derived from a man aged 60 to 75 who had recovered from COVID-19. This chain connects TRBV3-1 (or the pseudogene TRBV3-2) to TRBJ1-1; D is perhaps TRBD1 (5 bases). The sequenced sample was peripheral blood. Here the CDR3 reads CASSHFTGNTEAFF. The DNA of the CDR3 is TGTGCCAGCAGCCACTTTACAGGGAACACTGAAGCTTTCTTT.